These 20 T cell receptor beta chains share one sample of origin, sequenced in a study of cytomegalovirus exposure and HLA in healthy donors. With 60 Vbeta and 13 Jbeta primers, the PCR was carried out. Assay: immunoSEQ multiplex PCR; the TCRdb copy retains only in-frame clones and omits some. Of some 200,000 clones in the sample, 80% were seen once. Specimen: PBMCs. All receptors come from a boy between 5 and 17 years old in good health and CMV-seronegative.

The V gene is TRBV11-2, the J gene TRBJ2-2; D remains unclear. Trimming shortened V by 5 bases and J by 1 base, and 8 bases separated the two germline ends. Germline values: CDR1 SGHAT, CDR2 FQNNGV. This CDR3 comprises 14 residues. CDR3 DNA: TGTGCCAGCAGCACCAACAGGAACACCGGGGAGCTGTTTTTT. Encoded protein: CASSTNRNTGELFF.

The chain has TRBV10-3 and TRBJ2-3, with a possible D match to TRBD1 (5 bases). The CDR3 contains 14 residues. Germline V gene data show CDR1 as ENHRY and CDR2 as SYGVKD. Trimming removed 4 bases at V and 2 bases at J, with 10 bases between. CDR3 DNA sequence: TGTGCCATCAGTGCCGCACAGGTCACAGATACGCAGTATTTT. Amino acid sequence: CAISAAQVTDTQYF.

V usage is TRBV19 and J usage is TRBJ1-5; no reliable D call. Germline V lookup: CDR1 LNHDA, CDR2 SQIVND (reference sequence). The CDR3 contains 14 residues. Trimming took off 1 base at V and 7 bases at J, with 11 bases between the two ends. The CDR3 region has the DNA TGTGCCAGTAGTATAGTTAAAGGGAGCCAGCCCCAGCATTTT. Protein sequence: CASSIVKGSQPQHF.

This clone was detected only once. This chain joins TRBV11-3 and TRBJ2-7; 12 bases are shared with TRBD2. Germline V CDR1 and CDR2: SGHNT, YENEEA. The CDR3 has 14 residues. V shed 5 bases, J shed 2 bases, and the junction held 1 base outside the gene matches. The CDR3, as DNA: TGTGCCAGCAGCCTAGCGGGAGGGCCCTACGAGCAGTACTTC. Translated: CASSLAGGPYEQYF. Together with reference TRBV11-3 and TRBJ2-7, the CDR3 gives the full variable domain: EAGVVQSPRYKIIEKKQPVAFWCNPISGHNTLYWYLQNLGQGPELLIRYENEEAVDDSQLPKDRFSAERLKGVDSTLKIQPAELGDSAVYLCASSLAGGPYEQYFGPGTRLTVT.

The chain combines TRBV19 with TRBJ1-1, with TRBD1 identical over 8 bases. In germline, CDR1 is LNHDA, CDR2 SQIVND (reference sequence). Trimming took 7 bases from V and 3 from J; bases not matched to a gene: 4. This CDR3 comprises 13 residues. CDR3 sequence: CASKRQGYTEAFF. CDR3 nucleotides: TGTGCCAGTAAAAGACAGGGGTACACTGAAGCTTTCTTT.

In nucleotides, the CDR3 is TGTGCCAGCTCACCCGCGGGACCTTCACCCCTCCACTTT. This encodes CASSPAGPSPLHF. The V call is TRBV18, the J call TRBJ1-6, with D possibly matching TRBD1 (5 bases). Germline values: CDR1 KGHSH, CDR2 LQKENI. The CDR3 is 13 residues long. V lost 3 bases to trimming and J lost 9 bases, with 9 bases between them.

V gene TRBV4-1 combines with J gene TRBJ1-5, with 7 nucleotides matching TRBD1. The germline V gene encodes CDR1 MGHRA and CDR2 YSYEKL. J gave up 3 bases and V 0 bases, and 8 bases lay outside the gene matches. This CDR3 spans 17 amino acids. CDR3 bases: TGCGCCAGCAGCCAAGAAGAAGGGCAGGGGGTCAATCAGCCCCAGCATTTT. Its translation is CASSQEEGQGVNQPQHF.

The chain employs TRBV7-6 and TRBJ1-1; TRBD1 matches 8 bases. V shed 3 bases and J 1 base; nucleotides not matched to a gene: 1. The CDR3 has 14 amino acids. In germline, CDR1 is SGHVS, CDR2 FNYEAQ. This CDR3 is CASSLGQENTEAFF. DNA for the CDR3: TGTGCCAGCAGCTTGGGACAGGAGAACACTGAAGCTTTCTTT.

CDR3 residues: CAWSPRQGPGNTIYF. Here the CDR3 DNA reads TGTGCCTGGAGTCCCCGACAGGGCCCTGGAAACACCATATATTTT. The chain uses TRBV30 and TRBJ1-3, with 7 bases lining up with TRBD1. Germline trimming cut 2 bases from V and 2 bases from J; bases unmatched to any gene: 6. This CDR3 has 15 residues. In germline, CDR1 is GTSNPN, CDR2 SVGIG (reference sequence). The full variable domain, in which reference TRBV30 and TRBJ1-3 provide the parts outside the CDR3, is SQTIHQWPATLVQPVGSPLSLECTVEGTSNPNLYWYRQAAGRGLQLLFYSVGIGQISSEVPQNLSASRPQDRQFILSSKKLLLSDSGFYLCAWSPRQGPGNTIYFGEGSWLTVV.

The gene calls are TRBV30 and TRBJ1-1; D not resolved. Germline V gene sequence: CDR1 GTSNPN, CDR2 SVGIG (reference sequence). CDR3 length: 13 amino acids. V was pared by 0 bases and J by 3 bases, with 8 bases between. In DNA, the CDR3 is TGTGCCTGGAGTGTAGGCGAGGACACTGAAGCTTTCTTT. This translates into CAWSVGEDTEAFF.

The rearrangement links TRBV4-1 to TRBJ2-3; tentatively, D is TRBD2 (7 bases). This CDR3 is built from 12 residues. The ends were cut back, 4 bases at V and 8 bases at J, with 10 bases in the middle. The germline gives CDR1 MGHRA, CDR2 YSYEKL. The CDR3 protein is CASSPGGGTQYF. CDR3 in DNA: TGCGCCAGCAGCCCGGGGGGCGGTACGCAGTATTTT.

This sequence joins TRBV30 and TRBJ2-3; 14 bases align to TRBD2. J lost 3 bases, V lost 1 base, and 9 bases had no gene match. Germline CDR1 reads GTSNPN; CDR2 reads SVGIG (reference sequence). This CDR3 has 18 residues. The CDR3 DNA reads as TGTGCCTGGAGTGCCGGGACTAGCGGGAGAATGGGGACAGATACGCAGTATTTT. Protein sequence: CAWSAGTSGRMGTDTQYF.

The V and J genes are TRBV4-3 and TRBJ1-4, with 7 positions matching TRBD1. There are 20 residues in the CDR3. CDR1 and CDR2 (germline): LGHNA, YSLEER. The V and J ends lost 0 bases and 0 bases, in that order; junction bases with no gene match: 13. The CDR3 bases are TGCGCCAGCAGCCAAGATCGGGGTGTGACAGGGAAGGCAACTAATGAAAAACTGTTTTTT. Translation: CASSQDRGVTGKATNEKLFF.

This chain connects TRBV4-1 to TRBJ2-3; no definite D call. V lost 3 bases, J lost 1 base, and 8 bases lay in between. The CDR3 runs to 14 residues. Germline V CDR1 and CDR2: MGHRA, YSYEKL. The CDR3 nucleotides read TGCGCCAGCAGCCACCCTAAAGGCACAGATACGCAGTATTTT. Residues: CASSHPKGTDTQYF.

The chain joins TRBV18 to TRBJ2-5, with 9 bases that match TRBD1. This CDR3 has 16 residues. Germline assignment: CDR1 KGHSH and CDR2 LQKENI. V was clipped by 2 bases and J by 3 bases; unmatched bases: 7. CDR3 nucleotide sequence: TGTGCCAGCTCACCAGAACAGACAGGGGGTAAAGAGACCCAGTACTTC. This translates into CASSPEQTGGKETQYF.

Only one count was recorded for this clone. CDR3 loop: CASSLFAGGFTEAFF. The CDR3 DNA follows: TGTGCCAGCAGCTTATTCGCAGGGGGCTTTACTGAAGCTTTCTTT. The rearrangement links TRBV5-4 to TRBJ1-1; 8 positions match TRBD1. The trim removed 2 bases at V and 5 bases at J, leaving 8 bases unmatched. The CDR3 is made up of 15 amino acids. Germline assignment: CDR1 SGHNT and CDR2 YYREEE (reference sequence).

V gene TRBV19 combines with J gene TRBJ1-2; maybe TRBD1 (6 bases). The CDR3 sequence is 13 residues long. Looked up from germline, CDR1 is LNHDA and CDR2 is SQIVND (reference sequence). The V end lost 9 bases, the J end lost 2 bases, and 13 bases lay between the germline ends. This CDR3 is CASRIQGNYGYTF. CDR3 DNA: TGTGCCAGCCGCATACAGGGAAACTATGGCTACACCTTC.

Turning to this clone: Other DNA sequences in this specimen translate into the identical CDR3. V usage is TRBV10-3 and J usage is TRBJ1-1; D remains ambiguous. The CDR3 runs 14 residues. V was cut by 7 bases and J by 1 base, with 13 bases left in between. Germline V gene data show CDR1 as ENHRY and CDR2 as SYGVKD. In DNA, the CDR3 is TGTGCCATCACGGCGTCAGGTCAGAACACTGAAGCTTTCTTT. Its translation: CAITASGQNTEAFF.

This rearrangement joins TRBV29-1 to TRBJ1-4; TRBD1 is a possible D gene (5 bases). The length of the CDR3 is 13 residues. V was pared by 1 base and J by 4 bases, with 7 bases between. Germline CDR1 and CDR2: SQVTM and ANQGSEA. CDR3 loop: CSVEGGLNEKLFF. In DNA, the CDR3 is TGCAGCGTTGAAGGGGGCCTTAATGAAAAACTGTTTTTT.

V and J are TRBV19 and TRBJ1-1, with D perhaps TRBD1 (6 bases). V lost 4 bases and J lost 3, with 21 bases in between. The CDR3 consists of 17 residues. Germline-derived CDR1 and CDR2 are LNHDA and SQIVND (reference sequence). CDR3 coding DNA: TGTGCCAGTAGTACTATAAAGGGGAGGGGGGGAGACACTGAAGCTTTCTTT. Its protein product is CASSTIKGRGGDTEAFF.